This T cell receptor beta chain was recovered during a study of blood T cells in healthy people across ages. Notes on the study in general: Naive T cell percentage showed a strong correlation with the diversity of TCR beta.

This CDR3 contains 16 residues. Trimming stripped 1 base from V and 3 bases from J, with 15 bases between. CDR1 and CDR2 (germline): SGDLS, YYNGEE. This clonotype showed up many times. Its antigen is not known. Through a sample-barcoded 5' primer and a J-beta primer mix, a second PCR was run for roughly 6 to 12 cycles. TCRdb passed the 5' RACE reads through MiXCR, listing each CDR3 protein once. The table has approximately 680,000 distinct CDR3 sequences, about 32% seen once; the top ten hold approximately 15%. Ranging in age from about 6 to 95, the donors were healthy Caucasian individuals from Russia. Each donor had 8 to 10 milliliters of peripheral blood drawn. Total RNA extracted from each sample amounted to at least 5 micrograms.

Sequences were obtained from blood. The genes are TRBV9 and TRBJ2-3; D is possibly TRBD1 or TRBD2 (6 bases each). The receptor was isolated from a woman older than 75 in good health. The CDR3 region has the DNA TGTGCCAGCAGCGTAATCGGGGGCAGGTCGACAGATACGCAGTATTTT. It is translated as CASSVIGGRSTDTQYF.